Following are 30 T cell receptor beta chains from one sample sequenced in a study of beta chain features in type 1 diabetes. Sequencing targeted expressed TCRB transcripts, as all isolated RNA had been reverse transcribed. Libraries were prepared by immunoSEQ multiplex PCR; TCRdb keeps only in-frame clonotypes and omits some of them. Of 300,000 or so clones detected, around 8% appear once; the ten largest clones hold around 0.45%. Sequenced input: central memory CD4+ T cells from blood. The receptors shown here come from a woman under 30 in good health.

This clone was recorded a few times. This sequence joins TRBV5-4 and TRBJ2-7, with 8 positions matching TRBD2. The CDR3 consists of 14 residues. V was pared by 4 bases and J by 6 bases, with 9 bases of the junction left unmatched. Germline assignment: CDR1 SGHNT and CDR2 YYREEE (reference sequence). CDR3 sequence: CASSHSGTGGEQYF. The DNA for the CDR3 is TGTGCCAGCAGCCATAGCGGGACCGGGGGCGAGCAGTACTTC.

V is TRBV20-1 and J is TRBJ2-5; D is ambiguous. This CDR3 region has 10 residues. CDR1 is DFQATT, CDR2 SNEGSKA, per germline (reference sequence). V lost 3 bases to trimming and J lost 6 bases, with 5 bases between them. The CDR3 reads CSASSKTQYF. For the CDR3, the DNA is TGCAGTGCTAGTAGCAAGACCCAGTACTTC.

This clone appeared a few times. The CDR3 is CASSQRDFGPASGYTF. CDR3 DNA sequence: TGTGCCAGCAGCCAGCGGGATTTCGGACCGGCTTCTGGCTACACCTTC. The chain combines TRBV4-2 with TRBJ1-2, with no clear D. This CDR3 spans 16 amino acids. Germline V gene sequence: CDR1 LGHNA, CDR2 YNFKEQ. V was trimmed by 3 bases and J by 7 bases, leaving 21 bases between them.

The rearrangement uses TRBV28 and TRBJ2-4; tentative D call: TRBD1 (5 bases). The CDR3 is 13 residues long. Trimming took off 8 bases at V and 6 bases at J, with 14 bases between the two ends. Per the germline V gene, CDR1 is MDHEN and CDR2 is SYDVKM. CDR3 DNA sequence: TGTGCCAGCCAAGACAGTCCGGGAAACATTCAGTACTTC. Translation: CASQDSPGNIQYF.

The J gene is TRBJ2-5, the V gene TRBV28; D is perhaps TRBD2 (6 bases). Germline V gene sequence: CDR1 MDHEN, CDR2 SYDVKM. Trimming took off 5 bases at V and 5 bases at J, with 24 bases between the two ends. There are 17 residues in the CDR3. The CDR3 is CASSPVGIAARRETQYF. The DNA for the CDR3 is TGTGCCAGCAGTCCAGTCGGTATAGCGGCCAGGCGGGAGACCCAGTACTTC.

This clone was seen repeatedly, ten times or more. V is TRBV7-2 and J is TRBJ1-3; D is undetermined. Germline V CDR1 and CDR2: SGHTA, FQGNSA. V was clipped by 5 bases and J by 2 bases, with 1 base between them. This CDR3 is 11 amino acids long. As DNA, the CDR3 is TGTGCCAGCAGCCCTGGAAACACCATATATTTT. It yields the protein CASSPGNTIYF.

The chain is built from TRBV15 and TRBJ1-2, with D tentatively TRBD1 (5 bases). The CDR3 is 15 residues long. Per germline, CDR1 LNHNV and CDR2 YYDKDF (reference sequence). Deletions cut 1 base from V and 6 bases from J, with 15 bases between. The CDR3 protein is CATSRARDLGHGYTF. The CDR3 DNA reads TGTGCCACCAGCAGAGCCCGGGACCTGGGGCATGGCTACACCTTC.

This chain joins TRBV18 and TRBJ2-7; 9 bases fit TRBD2. Trimming removed 2 bases from V and 6 bases from J; junction bases left unmatched: 11. The CDR3 is 16 residues long. Germline V gene sequence: CDR1 KGHSH, CDR2 LQKENI. The CDR3 DNA is TGTGCCAGCTCACCAAACCCCTCAGCGGGAGGCCGCGAGCAGTACTTC. This sequence encodes CASSPNPSAGGREQYF.

This clone was seen a handful of times. The chain combines TRBV28 with TRBJ2-7; the match to TRBD2 covers 10 bases. This CDR3 is 15 amino acids long. Germline values: CDR1 MDHEN, CDR2 SYDVKM. For the CDR3, the DNA is TGTGCTCCCCGTGGTAGCGGGGGGCGGGTCGGCGAGCAGTACTTC. Translated: CAPRGSGGRVGEQYF.

J is TRBJ1-1 and V is TRBV29-1; unclear D gene. Germline values: CDR1 SQVTM, CDR2 ANQGSEA. V was clipped by 5 bases and J by 0 bases, with 13 bases between them. The CDR3 sequence is 14 residues long. The CDR3 loop is CSVWTGRLNTEAFF. For the CDR3, the DNA is TGCAGCGTTTGGACCGGACGATTGAACACTGAAGCTTTCTTT.

This rearrangement joins TRBV6-5 to TRBJ2-7, with D perhaps matching TRBD2 (7 bases). V lost 2 bases, J lost 6 bases, and 14 bases lay in between. This CDR3 is 14 amino acids long. The germline V gene has CDR1 MNHEY and CDR2 SVGAGI. The CDR3 nucleotides are TGTGCCAGCAGTTACGGCGGGAGCAGGGGCGAGCAGTACTTC. It encodes CASSYGGSRGEQYF.

About this clone: A clone one base away is much larger, so this may be a read error. The chain has TRBV28 and TRBJ1-1; D is ambiguous. Germline V gene lookup returns CDR1 MDHEN and CDR2 SYDVKM. Trimming took 7 bases from V and 2 from J, leaving 5 bases between them. There are 11 residues in the CDR3. In DNA form, the CDR3 reads TGTGCCAGCATCCTAAACACTGAAGCTTTCTTT. Its protein product is CASILNTEAFF. Complete variable domain (other parts from reference TRBV28 and TRBJ1-1): DVKVTQSSRYLVKRTGEKVFLECVQDMDHENMFWYRQDPGLGLRLIYFSYDVKMKEKGDIPEGYSVSREKKERFSLILESASTNQTSMYLCASILNTEAFFGQGTRLTVV.

This clone was counted between two and nine times. This chain links TRBV30 with TRBJ2-2; D is possibly TRBD1 or TRBD2 (5 bases each). In germline, CDR1 is GTSNPN, CDR2 SVGIG (reference sequence). The CDR3 has 10 residues. Trimming took 6 bases from V and 10 from J, leaving 9 bases between them. The DNA of the CDR3 is TGTGCCTGCCGGGACGAGGAGCTGTTTTTT. This encodes CACRDEELFF.

This chain uses TRBV4-3 with TRBJ2-1; tentatively, D is TRBD2 (6 bases). The CDR3 is 16 amino acids. Trimming took off 0 bases at V and 4 bases at J, with 13 bases between the two ends. Germline lookup yields CDR1 LGHNA and CDR2 YSLEER. CDR3 nucleotide sequence: TGCGCCAGCAGCCAAGATCGGGGACTCATATACAATGAGCAGTTCTTC. Translating gives CASSQDRGLIYNEQFF.

The chain couples TRBV6-5 to TRBJ2-2; D remains unclear. The V end lost 2 bases, the J end lost 3 bases, and 7 bases lay between the germline ends. The CDR3 covers 14 residues. Germline CDR1 reads MNHEY; CDR2 reads SVGAGI. The CDR3 region has the DNA TGTGCCAGCAGTTACCACCCATACACCGGGGAGCTGTTTTTT. Its protein product is CASSYHPYTGELFF.

The chain uses TRBV4-1 and TRBJ1-5; possible D gene TRBD1, 5 bases. CDR1 and CDR2 from the germline V gene are MGHRA and YSYEKL. CDR3 length: 14 amino acids. Trimming shortened V by 3 bases and J by 0 bases, and 6 bases separated the two germline ends. CDR3 sequence (DNA): TGCGCCAGCAGCCATGACAGTAGCAATCAGCCCCAGCATTTT. It is translated as CASSHDSSNQPQHF.

This clone was seen repeatedly, ten times or more. The rearrangement joins TRBV18 to TRBJ2-5, with D possibly matching TRBD1 (6 bases). Deletions cut 2 bases from V and 6 bases from J, with 16 bases between. The CDR3 spans 15 residues. Germline-derived CDR1 and CDR2 are KGHSH and LQKENI. The CDR3: CASSPSTGQGKTQYF. The CDR3 DNA sequence: TGTGCCAGCTCACCATCGACAGGTCAGGGGAAGACCCAGTACTTC.

This chain links TRBV28 with TRBJ1-1, with unresolved D. The V gene's germline CDR1 is MDHEN and CDR2 SYDVKM. The CDR3 loop spans 12 amino acids. V lost 5 bases and J lost 5, with 9 bases in between. The CDR3 DNA reads TGTGCCAGCAGTCCGAAGCGGACTGAAGCTTTCTTT. Encoded protein: CASSPKRTEAFF. Complete variable domain (other parts from reference TRBV28 and TRBJ1-1): DVKVTQSSRYLVKRTGEKVFLECVQDMDHENMFWYRQDPGLGLRLIYFSYDVKMKEKGDIPEGYSVSREKKERFSLILESASTNQTSMYLCASSPKRTEAFFGQGTRLTVV.

The chain employs TRBV4-1 and TRBJ2-1, with TRBD2 identical over 11 bases. The germline V gene encodes CDR1 MGHRA and CDR2 YSYEKL. There are 17 residues in the CDR3. Losses at the gene ends were 1 base for V and 4 bases for J; bases not matched to a gene: 6. In nucleotides, the CDR3 is TGCGCCAGCAGCCAAGCCACGGTAGCGGGAGGGTACAATGAGCAGTTCTTC. Amino acid sequence: CASSQATVAGGYNEQFF.

The V call is TRBV2, the J call TRBJ2-2; possible D gene TRBD1, 5 bases. Germline assignment: CDR1 SNHLY and CDR2 FYNNEI. V was shortened by 6 bases and J by 0 bases, with 11 bases between the two germline ends. The CDR3 totals 15 residues. This CDR3 reads CASRSAGSNTGELFF. CDR3 bases: TGTGCCAGCAGATCGGCAGGGTCGAACACCGGGGAGCTGTTTTTT.

The sample holds a few counts of this clone. The rearrangement joins TRBV5-1 to TRBJ2-7; the match to TRBD1 covers 7 bases. Germline CDR1 is SGHRS and CDR2 is YFSETQ. J was trimmed by 3 bases and V by 0 bases; bases with no gene match: 6. This CDR3 is 15 amino acids long. CDR3 sequence reads: CASSLVATGHYEQYF. CDR3 nucleotides: TGCGCCAGCAGCTTGGTCGCGACAGGGCACTACGAGCAGTACTTC.

This CDR3 reads CASDPHQETQYF. The CDR3 region has the DNA TGTGCCAGCGACCCGCACCAAGAGACCCAGTACTTC. This sequence joins TRBV6-7 and TRBJ2-5; D is unresolved. TRBV6-7 qualifies as an ORF whose function is uncertain. The V gene lost 8 bases and the J gene lost 0 bases, with 7 bases spanning the gap. This CDR3 has 12 residues.

The gene calls are TRBV19 and TRBJ2-5, with 14 bases lining up with TRBD2. Losses at the gene ends were 3 bases for V and 5 bases for J; bases not matched to a gene: 8. The germline gives CDR1 LNHDA, CDR2 SQIVND (reference sequence). The CDR3 is 17 amino acids. CDR3 nucleotide sequence: TGTGCCAGTAGTATCGGACTAGCGGGAGGAAATAGGGAGACCCAGTACTTC. This gives the protein CASSIGLAGGNRETQYF. Full variable domain (missing parts from reference TRBV19 and TRBJ2-5): DGGITQSPKYLFRKEGQNVTLSCEQNLNHDAMYWYRQDPGQGLRLIYYSQIVNDFQKGDIAEGYSVSREKKESFPLTVTSAQKNPTAFYLCASSIGLAGGNRETQYFGPGTRLLVL.

The J gene is TRBJ1-4, the V gene TRBV5-1; 8 nucleotides align to TRBD1. The germline CDR1 and CDR2 sequences are SGHRS and YFSETQ. The CDR3 is 15 amino acids. V lost 4 bases, J lost 3 bases, and 5 bases stayed unmatched. The CDR3, as DNA: TGCGCCAGCAGCCCAGGGGGCGTATCTAATGAAAAACTGTTTTTT. This translates into CASSPGGVSNEKLFF. Variable domain in full (rest from reference TRBV5-1 and TRBJ1-4): KAGVTQTPRYLIKTRGQQVTLSCSPISGHRSVSWYQQTPGQGLQFLFEYFSETQRNKGNFPGRFSGRQFSNSRSEMNVSTLELGDSALYLCASSPGGVSNEKLFFGSGTQLSVL.

Ten or more counts support this clone. The chain couples TRBV10-3 to TRBJ2-6; possibly TRBD2 for D (6 bases). Trimming removed 0 bases at V and 0 bases at J, with 9 bases between. Germline V gene lookup returns CDR1 ENHRY and CDR2 SYGVKD. The CDR3 contains 17 residues. CDR3 sequence (DNA): TGTGCCATCAGTGAGTCGTTAGCGGCCTCTGGGGCCAACGTCCTGACTTTC. It encodes CAISESLAASGANVLTF.

This clone was recorded many times. The rearrangement joins TRBV7-9 to TRBJ2-3, with D perhaps matching TRBD2 (6 bases). The germline V and J ends were trimmed by 5 bases and 1 base, with 16 bases remaining between them. CDR1 and CDR2 from the germline V gene are SEHNR and FQNEAQ (reference sequence). The CDR3 extends over 16 amino acids. The DNA of the CDR3 is TGTGCCAGCAGCCCCGGACACGGAGGGGGCACAGATACGCAGTATTTT. Protein sequence: CASSPGHGGGTDTQYF.

The chain carries TRBV6-6 and TRBJ2-1; the match to TRBD2 covers 7 bases. CDR1 and CDR2 (germline): MNHNY, SVGAGI (reference sequence). J lost 10 bases, V lost 6 bases, and 6 bases had no gene match. The CDR3 consists of 12 residues. The CDR3 region is CASSKAGSEQFF. In nucleotides, the CDR3 is TGTGCCAGCAGCAAAGCGGGGTCGGAGCAGTTCTTC.

In its sample, this clone was seen a few times. The likely explanation is a read error, given a far larger clone one base away. The gene calls are TRBV10-3 and TRBJ2-5, with 9 bases aligning to TRBD2. The CDR3 is 14 amino acids. The germline V gene encodes CDR1 ENHRY and CDR2 SYGVKD. V shed 6 bases and J 8 bases; nucleotides not matched to a gene: 10. The CDR3 region is CAIRQGLAPETQYF. The CDR3 DNA reads as TGTGCCATCAGACAGGGACTAGCCCCAGAAACCCAGTACTTC.

V gene TRBV15 combines with J gene TRBJ2-7, with 9 bases identical to TRBD2. With 0 bases clipped from V and 7 bases from J, the junction kept 4 bases outside the gene matches. Germline CDR1 reads LNHNV; CDR2 reads YYDKDF (reference sequence). There are 14 residues in the CDR3. The CDR3 region is CATSRDLAGGEQYF. The CDR3 region has the DNA TGTGCCACCAGCAGAGATCTTGCGGGAGGGGAGCAGTACTTC.

There are a few counts of this clone. At the DNA level, this CDR3 is encoded by other sequences in the same sample as well. The chain couples TRBV7-9 to TRBJ2-7; TRBD2 might be the D (6 bases). V lost 1 base and J 3 bases, leaving 10 bases between the germline ends. Germline loops: CDR1 SEHNR, CDR2 FQNEAQ (reference sequence). This CDR3 region has 14 residues. This CDR3 reads CASSLGGAGYEQYF. The CDR3 bases are TGTGCCAGCAGCTTAGGAGGAGCGGGCTACGAGCAGTACTTC.